This T cell receptor (beta chain) is drawn from a study of early T cells in non-severe SARS-CoV-2 infection (dated by TCRdb to the early 2020s). For context, the study as a whole: Because TCR sequencing was done on bulk RNA from unsorted whole blood, the alpha and beta chains could not be paired. Study-wide conclusions, independent of this receptor: VDJdb matching was skewed toward anti-spike CD8 responses and likely underestimated virus-specific expansions, missing private and CD4 specificities.

Set within a cohort of healthcare workers in London, UK, this nested case-control study involved weekly PCR testing of nasopharyngeal swabs along with blood sampling. Between 23 and 31 March 2020, the week of the UK lockdown, healthcare workers were enrolled and then followed up weekly for as long as 16 weeks. Library method: 5' RACE. This sample was sequenced with a NextSeq 500. The TCR library protocol attached unique molecular identifiers to individual cDNA molecules to correct for sequencing error and PCR bias. Sequencing covered both TCR alpha and beta chains, and within each sample the abundances of alpha and beta sequences were tightly co-correlated. The paper's processing steps were these. Decombinator V4 was used to annotate the V gene, J gene and CDR3 of the TCR sequences. Expanded TCRs were defined as changing significantly between any two time points under a Poisson model with p below 0.0001. TCR abundances were normalised to the total number of TCRs sequenced per sample and expressed as counts per million. TRAV1-2 paired with TRAJ12, TRAJ20 or TRAJ33 defined MAIT TCRs, while TRAV10 paired with TRAJ18 defined iNKT TCRs. VDJdb, accessed on 1 November 2021, was searched for TCRs annotated for CMV, EBV and SARS-CoV-2, and TCRs annotated for more than one antigen were excluded. The public reads were run again by TCRdb, first through fastp at Q25 and then through MiXCR, and only productive beta chains were kept. All rows with the same CDR3 protein become a single entry with the most common DNA and genes. These V and J calls are TCRdb output, not the study's own analysis. Recorded for this sample are some 58,000 distinct CDR3 sequences; around 13% of them occurred a single time. The biggest ten clones account for 4% to 5% of the sample.

For this clonotype: This clone's antigen is unknown. The sample holds no much larger clone one base away, and base qualities are not on file.

Trimming takes 1 base off V and 3 bases off J; junction bases not matched to a gene: 6. Sequences SEHNR (CDR1) and FQNEAQ (CDR2) are obtained from the germline V gene (reference sequence). The CDR3 measures 16 amino acids from cysteine to phenylalanine. Here the CDR3 DNA is all that survives: 48 bases in frame from base 1. The clonotype comes from an adult who was a healthcare worker with PCR-confirmed SARS-CoV-2 infection or an uninfected control (not recorded which). Sequenced material: whole blood. This chain joins TRBV7-9 to TRBJ2-7; the junction holds 10 bases that match TRBD1. CDR3 loop: CASSLVGRTGGYEQYF. The nucleotides are TGTGCCAGCAGCTTAGTAGGGAGGACAGGGGGCTACGAGCAGTACTTC. Supplemented by the reference TRBV7-9 and TRBJ2-7 proteins around the CDR3, the complete variable domain is DTGVSQNPRHKITKRGQNVTFRCDPISEHNRLYWYRQTLGQGPEFLTYFQNEAQLEKSRLLSDRFSAERPKGSFSTLEIQRTEQGDSAMYLCASSLVGRTGGYEQYFGPGTRLTVT.